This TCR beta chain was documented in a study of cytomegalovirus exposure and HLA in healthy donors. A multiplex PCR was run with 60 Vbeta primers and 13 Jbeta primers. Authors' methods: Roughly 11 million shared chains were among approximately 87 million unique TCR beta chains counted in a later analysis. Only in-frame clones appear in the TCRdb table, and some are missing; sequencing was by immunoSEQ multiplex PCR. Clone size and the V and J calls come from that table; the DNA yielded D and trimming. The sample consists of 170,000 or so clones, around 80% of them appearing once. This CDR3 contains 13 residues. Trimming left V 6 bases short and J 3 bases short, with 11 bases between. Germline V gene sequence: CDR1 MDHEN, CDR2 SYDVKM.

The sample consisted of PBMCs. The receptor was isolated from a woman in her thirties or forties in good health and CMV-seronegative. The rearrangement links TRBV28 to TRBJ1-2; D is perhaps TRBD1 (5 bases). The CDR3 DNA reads TGTGCCAGCAGCCGTCAAGGGGACTATGGCTACACCTTC. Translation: CASSRQGDYGYTF.